This T cell receptor beta chain was documented in a study of HIV-infected children after antiretroviral therapy interruption. At the level of the study: Recorded EBV and CMV exposure existed for most children. Samples from the continuous-treatment group were taken at weeks 0, 48 and 150.

Treatment in this sample: PENTA 11 planned treatment interruption arm or continuous ART arm. At least 5 million viable PBMCs were required per cryopreserved sample. Sorting from thawed PBMCs isolated naive CD4+ CD45RA+ CD45RO- T cells. The CDR3 spans 16 residues. Germline CDR1 reads SEHNR; CDR2 reads FQNEAQ (reference sequence). With 7 bases clipped from V and 2 bases from J, the junction kept 10 bases outside the gene matches. RNA-based 3' RACE libraries used unique molecular identifiers. TCRdb itself ran the 3' RACE reads through MiXCR, one entry per CDR3 protein. The sample has tens of thousands of distinct CDR3 sequences, around 4% seen once. There are a few counts of this clonotype.

The chain is built from TRBV7-9 and TRBJ2-4, with 8 nucleotides matching TRBD2. Sequencing used CD45RA+ CD4+ T cells from PBMCs, pooled from several time points, obtained from a donor given antiretroviral therapy, either interrupted or continuous. Subset noted: naive CD4+ CD45RA+ CD45RO- T cells. The TCR comes from a pool of human donors with HIV. The CDR3 nucleotides are TGTGCCAGCACCCTCTCGACTAGCGTGACCAAAAACATTCAGTACTTC. Protein sequence: CASTLSTSVTKNIQYF.